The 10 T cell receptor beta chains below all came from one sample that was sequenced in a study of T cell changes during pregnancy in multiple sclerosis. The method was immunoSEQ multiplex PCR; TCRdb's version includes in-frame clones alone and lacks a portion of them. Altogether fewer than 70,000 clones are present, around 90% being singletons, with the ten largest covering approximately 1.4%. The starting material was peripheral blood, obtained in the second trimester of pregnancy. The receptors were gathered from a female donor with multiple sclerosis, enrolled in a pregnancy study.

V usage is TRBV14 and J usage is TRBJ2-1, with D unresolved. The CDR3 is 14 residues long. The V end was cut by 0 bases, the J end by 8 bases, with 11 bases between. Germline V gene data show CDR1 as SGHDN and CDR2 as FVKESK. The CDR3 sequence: CASSQERLWDEQFF. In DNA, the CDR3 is TGTGCCAGCAGCCAAGAAAGACTTTGGGATGAGCAGTTCTTC.

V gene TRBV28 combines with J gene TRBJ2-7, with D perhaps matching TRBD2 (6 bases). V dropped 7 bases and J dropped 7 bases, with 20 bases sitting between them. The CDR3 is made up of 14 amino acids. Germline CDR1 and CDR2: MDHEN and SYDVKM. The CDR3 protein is CASNSGDSGGEQYF. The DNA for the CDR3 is TGTGCCAGCAACTCTGGGGATAGCGGCGGGGAGCAGTACTTC.

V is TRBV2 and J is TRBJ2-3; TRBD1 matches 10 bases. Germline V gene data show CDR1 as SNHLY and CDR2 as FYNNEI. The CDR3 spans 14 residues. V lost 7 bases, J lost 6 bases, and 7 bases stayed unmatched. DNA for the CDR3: TGTGCCAGCACCCGGGACAGGGGCTCCGATACGCAGTATTTT. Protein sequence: CASTRDRGSDTQYF.

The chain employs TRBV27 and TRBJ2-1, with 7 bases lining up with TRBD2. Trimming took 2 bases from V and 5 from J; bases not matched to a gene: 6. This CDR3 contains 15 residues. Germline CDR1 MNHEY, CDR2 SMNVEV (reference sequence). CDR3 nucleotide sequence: TGTGCCAGCAGTTTAGCGACTAGCCTCAACAATGAGCAGTTCTTC. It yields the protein CASSLATSLNNEQFF.

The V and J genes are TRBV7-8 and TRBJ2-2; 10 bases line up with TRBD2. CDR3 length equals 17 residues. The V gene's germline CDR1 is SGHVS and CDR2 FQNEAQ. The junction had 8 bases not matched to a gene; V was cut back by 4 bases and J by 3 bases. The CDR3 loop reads CASSWFLAGVDTGELFF. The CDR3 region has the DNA TGTGCCAGCAGCTGGTTCCTAGCGGGAGTTGACACCGGGGAGCTGTTTTTT. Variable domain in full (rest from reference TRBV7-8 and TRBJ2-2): GAGVSQSPRYKVAKRGQDVALRCDPISGHVSLFWYQQALGQGPEFLTYFQNEAQLDKSGLPSDRFFAERPEGSVSTLKIQRTQQEDSAVYLCASSWFLAGVDTGELFFGEGSRLTVL.

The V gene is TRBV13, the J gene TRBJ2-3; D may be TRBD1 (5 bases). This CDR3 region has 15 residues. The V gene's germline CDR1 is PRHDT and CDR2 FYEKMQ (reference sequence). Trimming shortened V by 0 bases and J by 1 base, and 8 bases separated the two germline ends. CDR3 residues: CASSLGVGRTDTQYF. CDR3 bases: TGTGCCAGCAGCTTAGGGGTGGGGCGCACAGATACGCAGTATTTT.

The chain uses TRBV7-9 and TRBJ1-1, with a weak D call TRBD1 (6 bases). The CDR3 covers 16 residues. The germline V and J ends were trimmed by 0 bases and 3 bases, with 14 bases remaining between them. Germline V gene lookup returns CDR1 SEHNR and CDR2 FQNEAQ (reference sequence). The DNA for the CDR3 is TGTGCCAGCAGCTTAGCAACAGGGTTGCGGGACACTGAAGCTTTCTTT. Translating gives CASSLATGLRDTEAFF. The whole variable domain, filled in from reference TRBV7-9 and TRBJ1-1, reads DTGVSQNPRHKITKRGQNVTFRCDPISEHNRLYWYRQTLGQGPEFLTYFQNEAQLEKSRLLSDRFSAERPKGSFSTLEIQRTEQGDSAMYLCASSLATGLRDTEAFFGQGTRLTVV.

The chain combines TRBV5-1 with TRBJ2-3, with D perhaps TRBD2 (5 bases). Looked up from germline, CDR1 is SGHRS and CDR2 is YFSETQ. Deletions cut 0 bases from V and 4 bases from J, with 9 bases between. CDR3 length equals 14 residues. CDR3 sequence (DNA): TGCGCCAGCAGCTTGGACACTAGGGCAGATACGCAGTATTTT. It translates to CASSLDTRADTQYF.

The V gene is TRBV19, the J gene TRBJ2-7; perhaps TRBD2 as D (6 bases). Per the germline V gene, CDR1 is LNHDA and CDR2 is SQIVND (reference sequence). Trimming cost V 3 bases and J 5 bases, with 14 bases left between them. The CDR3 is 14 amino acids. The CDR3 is CASSIFGGRNEQYF. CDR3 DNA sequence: TGTGCCAGTAGTATTTTCGGGGGAAGGAACGAGCAGTACTTC.

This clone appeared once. CDR3 protein: CASRLRGKDSGELFF. CDR3 nucleotides: TGTGCCAGCAGACTTCGAGGGAAAGATTCCGGGGAGCTGTTTTTT. The chain joins TRBV2 to TRBJ2-2, with D possibly being TRBD2 (5 bases). Germline assignment: CDR1 SNHLY and CDR2 FYNNEI. The CDR3 spans 15 residues. Trimming stripped 6 bases from V and 6 bases from J, with 17 bases between.